The present T cell receptor (beta chain) was sequenced within a study of OX40 agonist ivuxolimab in advanced cancers. With regard to the full study: Ivuxolimab was a fully human IgG2 agonistic monoclonal antibody targeting the costimulatory receptor OX40 (CD134). Intravenous ivuxolimab was administered to patients every 2 weeks at six dose levels: 0.01, 0.1, 0.3, 1.5, 3 and 10 mg/kg. Of the 50 to 55 dose-escalation patients, hepatocellular carcinoma was present in 19, melanoma in approximately 15, renal cell carcinoma in 9 and head and neck cancer in 9. In the dose-escalation cohort, more than 75% of patients were male, and the mean age was approximately 64 years, with a range of 23 to 79. Prior anti-PD-1, anti-PD-L1 or anti-CTLA-4 therapy was permitted, and checkpoint inhibitors had been received by less than 45% of dose-escalation patients. Partial responses occurred in three dose-escalation patients: two with cutaneous melanoma and one with hepatocellular carcinoma. Peripheral TCRbeta sequencing aimed to test whether ivuxolimab altered TCR sequence diversity and caused clonal T-cell expansion. The paper reports the monotherapy dose-escalation portion (N ≈ 50 patients) of the phase I ivuxolimab trial. Study-wide conclusions, independent of this receptor: Low levels of normalized T-cell clonal expansion were also seen in some patients who did not respond. After ivuxolimab, CD8+ T cells had more expanded clones than CD4+ T cells on average. The antigen specificity of the clonally expanded peripheral T cells was not determined. At doses of 0.1 to 3.0 mg/kg, clonal expansion of both CD4+ and CD8+ blood T cells was observed from baseline to week 6. In partial responders in the 0.1-3.0 mg/kg groups, normalized peripheral clonal expansion was found to be among the lowest, especially among CD8+ T cells.

With regard to this clone: Its specific antigen is unknown. Base-call qualities are not available, and no considerably larger clone is one nucleotide away.

Genomic DNA was isolated from the sorted cells so that the TCRbeta CDR3 region could be sequenced. TCRbeta CDR3 regions were sequenced using the immunoSEQ Assay. Here the immuneACCESS table is served through TCRdb, limited to in-frame sequences with V and J called. Missing clones are a known gap in these copies; in checked studies unresolved V genes cover under half, and the rest lacks a known reason. The sample data list under 20,000 clones, and approximately 78% of these were observed just once. More than 25% of the sample rests with the top ten. There are 15 amino acids in the CDR3, from cysteine to phenylalanine inclusive. Only CDR3 DNA remains: 45 bases, in frame from the first base. Via the germline V gene (reference sequence), CDR1 is SGHNT and CDR2 YYREEE. V loses 5 bases at its end and J loses 1 base; junction bases beyond the gene matches: 4. Patients with a history of autoimmune disease or receiving systemic immunosuppression were excluded from the trial. Peripheral blood for TCR sequencing was collected from all dose cohorts at baseline, on cycle 4 day 1, and on cycle 7 day 1. Samples were obtained from an open-label, multicenter, first-in-human phase I dose-escalation trial of ivuxolimab. Adults with locally advanced or metastatic melanoma, renal cell carcinoma, hepatocellular carcinoma or head and neck squamous cell carcinoma were enrolled in the trial. Before TCR sequencing, CD4+ and CD8+ T cells were separately sorted from peripheral blood.

The sequence joins TRBV5-4 to TRBJ2-1; TRBD1 fits 9 bases in the junction. This material consisted of CD4+ or CD8+ T cells sorted from blood, taken in a trial of the OX40 agonist ivuxolimab. The clonotype was recovered from an adult with an advanced solid tumor such as melanoma, head and neck, liver or kidney cancer. The bases read TGTGCCAGCAGGTCCGGGACAGGGTCCTACAATGAGCAGTTCTTC. This yields the protein CASRSGTGSYNEQFF. This CDR3, with the reference TRBV5-4 and TRBJ2-1 proteins standing in past its ends, gives the full variable domain ETGVTQSPTHLIKTRGQQVTLRCSSQSGHNTVSWYQQALGQGPQFIFQYYREEENGRGNFPPRFSGLQFPNYSSELNVNALELDDSALYLCASRSGTGSYNEQFFGPGTRLTVL.